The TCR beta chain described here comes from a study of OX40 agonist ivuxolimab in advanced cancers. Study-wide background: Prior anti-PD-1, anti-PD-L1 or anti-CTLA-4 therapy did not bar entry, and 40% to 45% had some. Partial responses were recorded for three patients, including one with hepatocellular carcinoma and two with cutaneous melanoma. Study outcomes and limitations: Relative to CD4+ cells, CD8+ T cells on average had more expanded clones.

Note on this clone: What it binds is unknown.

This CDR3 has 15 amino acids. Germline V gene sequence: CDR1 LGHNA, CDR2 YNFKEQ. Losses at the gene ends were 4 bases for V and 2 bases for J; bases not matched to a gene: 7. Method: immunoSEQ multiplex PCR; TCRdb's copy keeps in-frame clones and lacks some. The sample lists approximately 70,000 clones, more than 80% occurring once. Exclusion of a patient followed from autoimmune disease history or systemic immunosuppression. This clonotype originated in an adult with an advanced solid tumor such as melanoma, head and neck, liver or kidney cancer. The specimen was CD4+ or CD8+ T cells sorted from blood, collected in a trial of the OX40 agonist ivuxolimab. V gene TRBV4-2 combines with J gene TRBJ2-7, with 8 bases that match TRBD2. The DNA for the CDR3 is TGTGCCAGCAGCCCGGGAGGGCGGGAAACCTACGAGCAGTACTTC. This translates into CASSPGGRETYEQYF.